This is a list of T cell receptor beta chains from one sample in a study of Ad26.COV2.S vaccination and SARS-CoV-2 variants. TCRdb keeps only in-frame clones here, not all; method: immunoSEQ multiplex PCR. Among 510,000 or so clones listed, about 83% were seen once. The input for sequencing was peripheral blood, taken in a trial of Ad26.COV2.S vaccine versus placebo. The receptor source for this set is a person between 18 and 60 years old who received the Ad26.COV2.S COVID-19 vaccine or a placebo. CDR3s include the opening cysteine and the closing phenylalanine or tryptophan. D genes are given only for firm matches.

v_gene	j_gene	d_gene	CDR3aa
TRBV16	TRBJ1-5	TRBD1	CASSHMDRVNQPQHF
TRBV29-1	TRBJ2-3	NA	CSALGGGSDTQYF
TRBV6-4	TRBJ2-1	NA	CASSEQGGGDEQFF
TRBV7-2	TRBJ2-7	NA	CASSYRLGPNEQYF
TRBV7-5	TRBJ1-1	NA	CARTNTEAFF
TRBV11-2	TRBJ2-5	NA	CASSRAAQETQYF
TRBV18	TRBJ1-5	NA	CASSPTGDQPQHF
TRBV5-5	TRBJ2-2	NA	CASSLLGSAGELFF
TRBV19	TRBJ2-5	NA	CASSIVAGSKETQYF
TRBV29-1	TRBJ1-2	NA	CSVEETPNYGYTF
TRBV19	TRBJ2-1	TRBD2	CASSIPISGQNEQFF
TRBV2	TRBJ2-7	TRBD1	CASRVSGTGSEQYF
TRBV7-2	TRBJ2-5	TRBD2	CASSLKGGLAGQETQYF
TRBV25-1	TRBJ2-2	NA	CASSEPGGGGELFF
TRBV28	TRBJ1-1	TRBD1	CASSLRQGRNTEAFF
TRBV19	TRBJ1-5	TRBD1	CASTSGQAQNQPQHF
TRBV11-2	TRBJ2-1	TRBD2	CASSLSSGSKNEQFF
TRBV19	TRBJ2-7	NA	CASGETGTSYEQYF
TRBV7-3	TRBJ2-1	TRBD2	CASSPNHLLLADYNEQFF
TRBV19	TRBJ2-3	TRBD1	CASSLGPGTGGTDTQYF
TRBV7-7	TRBJ2-6	TRBD2	CASSPAGVGANVLTF
TRBV28	TRBJ2-7	TRBD1	CASRWTGIYEQYF
TRBV5-4	TRBJ1-3	NA	CASSHRTATTGNTIYF
TRBV28	TRBJ2-2	TRBD1	CASSLGTGVTGELFF
TRBV7-3	TRBJ1-6	NA	CASSSGRLNSPLHF
TRBV7-9	TRBJ1-6	TRBD1	CASSRDRVLSPLHF
TRBV27	TRBJ1-1	NA	CASAEFMNTEAFF
TRBV2	TRBJ2-4	NA	CASSGPGVPFQYF
TRBV6-6	TRBJ1-5	NA	CASSYIEAQHF
TRBV7-6	TRBJ2-5	TRBD1	CASSSPGQGRETQYF
TRBV7-8	TRBJ1-5	NA	CASSLGRGNQPQHF
TRBV27	TRBJ2-5	NA	CASSLWAAQETQYF
TRBV11-3	TRBJ2-1	TRBD1	CASSSGQGSDNEQFF
TRBV20-1	TRBJ2-1	NA	CSASLSSNEQFF
TRBV10-3	TRBJ2-2	NA	CAISTGTGELFF
TRBV4-1	TRBJ1-2	TRBD1	CASSQEPGQGRIYGYTF
TRBV19	TRBJ2-1	TRBD2	CASSIIGGRATYNEQFF
TRBV10-3	TRBJ2-1	NA	CAIRRNGDNEQFF
TRBV15	TRBJ2-1	NA	CATSRGRLRDNEQFF
TRBV12-3/TRBV12-4	TRBJ2-3	NA	CASQLRDTQYF
TRBV28	TRBJ2-7	NA	CASRVGVGAYEQYF
TRBV4-3	TRBJ1-1	TRBD1	CASSLRDRGGTEAFF
TRBV19	TRBJ1-1	NA	CASSIGDRQIEAFF
TRBV18	TRBJ1-2	NA	CASSGSGLARGYTF
TRBV3-1/TRBV3-2	TRBJ2-2	NA	CASSPLDVGRGELFF
TRBV7-6	TRBJ1-2	NA	CASSPGTESNYGYTF
TRBV28	TRBJ1-2	NA	CASSLLSPVYGYTF
TRBV5-1	TRBJ2-5	NA	CASSSGTAQETQYF
TRBV5-1	TRBJ2-1	TRBD2	CASSLTSGDHNEQFF
TRBV7-9	TRBJ1-4	NA	CASHRGEATNEKLFF
TRBV7-8	TRBJ2-1	NA	CASSLISTNNEQFF
TRBV5-1	TRBJ1-6	NA	CASSLVGVRYNSPLHF
TRBV19	TRBJ1-1	NA	CASSISVNSYTEAFF
TRBV19	TRBJ2-7	NA	CASRGGSYEQYF
TRBV19	TRBJ1-2	NA	CASAPVRGYGYTF
TRBV30	TRBJ1-1	TRBD1	CAFGQGDTEAFF
TRBV28	TRBJ2-1	NA	CASSGQYNEQFF
TRBV12-3/TRBV12-4	TRBJ1-6	NA	CASSLAGLSPLHF
TRBV2	TRBJ1-2	NA	CASSEGRGGVYGYTF